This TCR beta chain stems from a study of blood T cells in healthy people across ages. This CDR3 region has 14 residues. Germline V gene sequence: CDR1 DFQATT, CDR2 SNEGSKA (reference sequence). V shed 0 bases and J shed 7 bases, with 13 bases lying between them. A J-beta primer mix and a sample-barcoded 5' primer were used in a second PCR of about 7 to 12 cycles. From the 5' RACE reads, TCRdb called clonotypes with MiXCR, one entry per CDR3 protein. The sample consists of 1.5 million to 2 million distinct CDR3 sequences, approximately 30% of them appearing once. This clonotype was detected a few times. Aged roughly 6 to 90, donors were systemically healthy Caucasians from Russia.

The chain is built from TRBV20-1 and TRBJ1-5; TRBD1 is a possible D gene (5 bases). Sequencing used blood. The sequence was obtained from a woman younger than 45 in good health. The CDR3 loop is CSARDIGAGQPQHF. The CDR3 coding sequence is TGCAGTGCTAGAGATATAGGGGCAGGACAGCCCCAGCATTTT.